The following is a T cell receptor beta chain sequence with its context. Antigen unknown. The treatment was: approximately nine-day PBMC culture with coronavirus spike peptide pools or control peptides (ViraFEST assay). The ends were cut back, 2 bases at V and 4 bases at J, with 6 bases in the middle. Germline V lookup: CDR1 SEHNR, CDR2 FQNEAQ (reference sequence). The CDR3 has 12 residues. The record originates from a study of vaccination and CD4 T cells after COVID-19. The Oncomine TCR Beta short-read assay was applied to DNA of cultured CD4+ T cells. Investigators obtained genomic DNA by extraction from cultured CD4+ T cells. TCRdb re-analysed the PCR reads in MiXCR, keeping a single row per CDR3 protein. Of around 4,800 distinct CDR3 sequences listed, around 82% are singletons.

J is TRBJ2-7 and V is TRBV7-9; tentatively, D is TRBD1 (6 bases). The TCR originated in a human donor who had recovered from COVID-19. The sequenced sample consisted of CD4+ T cells from blood, cultured in vitro. CDR3 in DNA: TGTGCCAGCAGCTTACAGGGGTACGAGCAGTACTTC. This encodes CASSLQGYEQYF.